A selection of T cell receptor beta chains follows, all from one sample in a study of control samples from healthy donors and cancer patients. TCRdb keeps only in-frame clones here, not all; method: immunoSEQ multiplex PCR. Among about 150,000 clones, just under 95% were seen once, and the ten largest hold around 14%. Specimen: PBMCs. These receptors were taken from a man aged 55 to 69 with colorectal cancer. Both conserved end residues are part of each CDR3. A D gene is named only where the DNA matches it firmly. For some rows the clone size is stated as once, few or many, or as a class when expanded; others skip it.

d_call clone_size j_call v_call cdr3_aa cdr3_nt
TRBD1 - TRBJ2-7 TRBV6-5 CASSLRQGAYEQYF TGTGCCAGCAGTCTTAGACAGGGGGCCTACGAGCAGTACTTC
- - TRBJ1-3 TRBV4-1 CASSQDGAGGPGNTIYF TGCGCCAGCAGCCAAGATGGGGCAGGAGGGCCCGGAAACACCATATATTTT
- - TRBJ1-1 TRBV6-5 CASSLFSRERGTEAFF TGTGCCAGCAGTTTGTTTAGTCGGGAAAGGGGTACTGAAGCTTTCTTT
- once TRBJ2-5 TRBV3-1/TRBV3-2 CACSQGGQETQYF TGTGCCTGCAGCCAGGGCGGGCAAGAGACCCAGTACTTC
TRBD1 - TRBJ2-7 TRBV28 CASSIRDSSYEQYF TGTGCCAGCAGTATCCGGGACAGCTCTTACGAGCAGTACTTC
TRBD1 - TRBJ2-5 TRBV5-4 CASSPRTGGAEETQYF TGTGCCAGCAGCCCACGGACAGGGGGCGCGGAAGAGACCCAGTACTTC
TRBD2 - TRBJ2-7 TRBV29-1 CSVEWGGYEQYF TGCAGCGTTGAATGGGGGGGCTACGAGCAGTACTTC
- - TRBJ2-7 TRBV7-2 CASSIRRRFRVDEQYF TGTGCCAGCAGCATAAGGCGGCGGTTCCGGGTAGACGAGCAGTACTTC
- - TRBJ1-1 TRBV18 CASSPPGGVTEAFF TGTGCCAGCTCACCGCCCGGGGGGGTCACTGAAGCTTTCTTT
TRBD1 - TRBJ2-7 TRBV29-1 CSVQTGSSYEQYF TGCAGCGTCCAGACAGGGTCCTCCTACGAGCAGTACTTC
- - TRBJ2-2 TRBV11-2 CASRWGQGTGELFF TGTGCCAGCCGGTGGGGGCAGGGCACCGGGGAGCTGTTTTTT
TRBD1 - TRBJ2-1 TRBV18 CASSRAPGDSSYNEQFF TGTGCCAGCTCACGGGCCCCCGGGGACAGCTCCTACAATGAGCAGTTCTTC
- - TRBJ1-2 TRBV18 CASSARTPTDGSNYGYTF TGTGCCAGCTCTGCAAGGACCCCCACGGACGGGTCAAACTATGGCTACACCTTC
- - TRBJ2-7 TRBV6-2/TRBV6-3 CASSYSKGMRVDEQYF TGTGCCAGCAGTTACTCGAAGGGGATGAGGGTTGACGAGCAGTACTTC
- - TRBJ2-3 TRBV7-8 CASSLLESTDTQYF TGTGCCAGCAGCCTCTTAGAGTCCACAGATACGCAGTATTTT
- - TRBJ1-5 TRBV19 CASSIRDLQPQHF TGTGCCAGTAGTATTCGGGATCTACAGCCCCAGCATTTT
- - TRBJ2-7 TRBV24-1 CATSEGGTYEQYF TGTGCCACCAGTGAAGGGGGAACCTACGAGCAGTACTTC